Each of the 12 T cell receptor beta chains below was sequenced from the same sample in a study of blood T cells in healthy people across ages. A second about 6 to 12 cycle PCR used barcoded and J-beta primers. One entry per CDR3 protein, called by TCRdb with MiXCR from the 5' RACE reads. The table lists over a million distinct CDR3 sequences, roughly 45% of them singletons. Source material: blood. These receptors were taken from a woman between 18 and 29 years old in good health.

The gene calls are TRBV30 and TRBJ1-5, with D possibly TRBD1 on 5 matching bases. The length of the CDR3 is 14 residues. V was trimmed by 3 bases and J by 2 bases, leaving 11 bases between them. The germline V gene has CDR1 GTSNPN and CDR2 SVGIG (reference sequence). The CDR3: CAWRGRAGNQPQHF. The DNA for the CDR3 is TGTGCCTGGAGGGGCAGGGCTGGCAATCAGCCCCAGCATTTT.

The CDR3 bases are TGTGCCAGCAGTGAGCAAGGGGCAATTACCACAGATACGCAGTATTTT. Amino acid sequence: CASSEQGAITTDTQYF. The chain combines TRBV6-1 with TRBJ2-3; tentatively, D is TRBD1 (5 bases). Germline V lookup: CDR1 MNHNS, CDR2 SASEGT. The CDR3 contains 16 residues. V dropped 3 bases and J dropped 2 bases, with 15 bases sitting between them.

This clonotype was found a few times. The J gene is TRBJ1-2, the V gene TRBV4-1; D remains unclear. The length of the CDR3 is 13 residues. CDR1 is MGHRA and CDR2 is YSYEKL in the germline V gene. V lost 3 bases and J lost 4, with 9 bases in between. As DNA, the CDR3 is TGCGCCAGCAGCCATTCGACGGTCTATGGCTACACCTTC. Protein sequence: CASSHSTVYGYTF.

V and J are TRBV25-1 and TRBJ2-1, with D possibly matching TRBD2 (7 bases). Per germline, CDR1 MGHDK and CDR2 SYGVNS. This CDR3 comprises 16 residues. V lost 8 bases, J lost 1 base, and 18 bases lay in between. CDR3 DNA: TGTGCCAGCTCCTTGGGGGGGCTGGGGTCCTACAATGAGCAGTTCTTC. Protein: CASSLGGLGSYNEQFF.

The V and J genes are TRBV6-1 and TRBJ2-1; 11 bases line up with TRBD2. Gene TRBJ2-7 matches the end of the DNA better, so the J call may be wrong. Looked up from germline, CDR1 is MNHNS and CDR2 is SASEGT. This CDR3 region has 15 residues. CDR3 nucleotide sequence: TGTGCCAGCAGATCTAGCGGGGGGTCCTACAATGAGCAGTACTTC. Translating gives CASRSSGGSYNEQYF.

This sequence joins TRBV6-5 and TRBJ1-5, with 7 positions matching TRBD1. In germline, CDR1 is MNHEY, CDR2 SVGAGI. Losses at the gene ends were 6 bases for V and 6 bases for J; bases not matched to a gene: 11. The CDR3 sequence is 15 residues long. In DNA, the CDR3 is TGTGCCAGCAGCCCCACAGGGGCCATGGGTCAGCCCCAGCATTTT. This codes for CASSPTGAMGQPQHF.

The V gene is TRBV20-1, the J gene TRBJ1-6, with D maybe TRBD1 (5 bases). This CDR3 region has 15 residues. V was clipped by 0 bases and J by 7 bases, with 13 bases between them. CDR1 DFQATT and CDR2 SNEGSKA come from the germline V gene (reference sequence). The CDR3 spells CSARDPGKGNSPLHF. DNA for the CDR3: TGCAGTGCTAGAGACCCGGGGAAGGGGAATTCACCCCTCCACTTT.

Comment on this clonotype: One end of the junction varies from germline; a read error may be responsible. This sequence joins TRBV11-2 and TRBJ2-7; 9 bases fit TRBD1. CDR1 and CDR2 (germline): SGHAT, FQNNGV. The CDR3 spans 14 residues. CDR3 sequence reads: CASGFGTGTYEQYF. CDR3 sequence (DNA): TGTGCCAGCGGCTTCGGGACAGGGACCTACGAGCAGTACTTC.

The chain carries TRBV27 and TRBJ2-5, with D possibly being TRBD1 or TRBD2 (6 bases each). The tail of the sequence fits TRBJ2-7 better, so the J call may be wrong. Germline CDR1 MNHEY, CDR2 SMNVEV (reference sequence). CDR3 length equals 17 residues. CDR3 sequence: CASSLLGGAEVTYEQYF. CDR3 coding DNA: TGTGCCAGCAGTTTACTCGGGGGCGCGGAGGTCACCTACGAGCAGTACTTC.

V usage is TRBV11-2 and J usage is TRBJ2-5; D gene uncertain. The DNA end is more similar to TRBJ2-7, so the J call may be wrong. Germline loops: CDR1 SGHAT, CDR2 FQNNGV. This CDR3 has 15 residues. The CDR3 DNA sequence: TGTGCCAGCAGCTCCGAAGTGGGCCCCAGCCACGAGCAGTACTTC. Its protein is CASSSEVGPSHEQYF.

The chain recombines TRBV30 with TRBJ1-1, with a possible D match to TRBD1 (5 bases). The CDR3 is made up of 11 amino acids. The V gene lost 7 bases and the J gene lost 0 bases, with 6 bases spanning the gap. CDR1 is GTSNPN and CDR2 is SVGIG in the germline V gene (reference sequence). CDR3 protein: CASGLNTEAFF. CDR3 bases: TGTGCCTCAGGGTTGAACACTGAAGCTTTCTTT.

This sequence joins TRBV27 and TRBJ1-2; 10 bases are a match to TRBD1. This CDR3 contains 17 residues. J lost 0 bases, V lost 6 bases, and 10 bases had no gene match. Germline V gene lookup returns CDR1 MNHEY and CDR2 SMNVEV (reference sequence). CDR3 nucleotides: TGTGCCAGCAGACCGCCGGGACAGGGGTTTTCTAACTATGGCTACACCTTC. Translation: CASRPPGQGFSNYGYTF.